The TCR beta chain described here comes from a study of vaccination and CD4 T cells after COVID-19. General observations from the study: Rising from about 20 to 38, the median of SARS-CoV-2-reactive clonotypes did not change significantly.

Germline values: CDR1 DFQATT, CDR2 SNEGSKA (reference sequence). The CDR3 sequence is 14 residues long. V gave up 6 bases and J gave up 7 bases; unmatched junction bases: 7. Regarding this clonotype: Its antigen is as yet unknown.

Treatment denoted: approximately 10-day PBMC culture with coronavirus spike peptide pools or control peptides (ViraFEST assay). An Oncomine TCR Beta short-read assay was used to sequence the DNA from cultured CD4+ T cells. TCRdb called the PCR reads again in MiXCR, with one record for every CDR3 protein. The data hold about 15,000 distinct CDR3 sequences, with roughly 50% observed a single time. Sequenced sample: CD4+ T cells from blood, cultured in vitro. This clonotype was sampled from a human donor who had recovered from COVID-19. The chain employs TRBV20-1 and TRBJ2-1; 12 bases map to TRBD2. In DNA, the CDR3 is TGCAGTGCGCCTACTAGCGGGAGGAGGAATGAGCAGTTCTTC. It specifies CSAPTSGRRNEQFF.